This TCR beta chain was identified during a study of T cell changes during pregnancy in multiple sclerosis. Produced via immunoSEQ multiplex PCR; TCRdb's table is partial and in-frame only. The table records about 85,000 clones, 90% to 95% of them present only once. There are a few counts of this clone. After removal of 1 base from V and 0 bases from J, the junction contained 11 bases not matched to a gene. Germline values: CDR1 SGHTA, CDR2 FQGNSA. There are 19 residues in the CDR3. The sample consisted of peripheral blood, taken in the first trimester of pregnancy. The genes are TRBV7-2 and TRBJ1-5; 8 bases align to TRBD1. This sequence originates from a female donor with multiple sclerosis, enrolled in a pregnancy study. CDR3 DNA sequence: TGTGCCAGCAGCTTAGGCCCGACAGGGGCGACCCGTAGCAATCAGCCCCAGCATTTT. Its translation: CASSLGPTGATRSNQPQHF.